Here is one TCR beta chain with its context. This clone was detected only once. This clone's antigen is unknown. No much larger clonotype is one base removed from it; base qualities were not supplied. The record originates from a study of cytomegalovirus exposure and HLA in healthy donors (dated by TCRdb to 2017 to 2019). Background for the entire study: An earlier analysis of approximately 590 of the donors reported about 250 Gb of sequence data and 117 million unique TCR beta sequences from about 200 million T cells. An early release that covered several hundred HLA-typed donors contained about 300 gigabases of sequencing data and tens of millions of unique TCR sequences. Of the 350 to 400 genotyped donors, around 81% fell in the genetic ancestry cluster associated with self-reported Caucasian donors. The aim of the study was to test whether cataloging public T cell receptors could identify signatures of past pathogen exposure. The T cell repertoires of under 700 subjects were profiled by immunosequencing and related to cytomegalovirus serostatus. A separate validation cohort of roughly 130 different subjects was used in addition to the roughly 670-subject first cohort. High-throughput TCR immunosequencing, statistical association of individual TCRs with disease status, and machine learning were combined to predict cytomegalovirus infection status. A later analysis re-examined previously published TCR beta repertoires from just over 650 donors and added high-resolution HLA genotyping to investigate patterns of TCR occurrence. Rather than using new phenotypic data, the later analysis identified candidate immune exposures from TCR beta sequences and from how often those sequences occurred across donors. To decide whether each TCR beta V gene segment behaved as functional or pseudogenic, an earlier analysis of 587 of the donors relied on high-throughput TCR beta sequencing. Donor age, sex, ethnicity and CMV serostatus were compiled alongside the repertoire data. A later genetic analysis used genome-wide SNP genotypes for 398 of the 666 donors, treating that subset as a discovery cohort. Every discovery cohort repertoire had been produced on one sequencing platform. Both class I and class II loci were covered by HLA typing, at four-digit resolution. The number of typed donors differed by locus: about 620-640 for A, B, C, DRB1 and DQB1; 500 to 550 for DQA1; 600 to 610 for DPA1; and roughly 470 for DPB1. Because of strong linkage in the cohort, four or five DR-DQ haplotypes were treated as single units for association and clustering. Among almost 400 genotyped donors of the cohort, an average of around 240,000 unique TCR beta nucleotide sequences were sequenced per donor, around a sixth of them non-productive. Results the study describes overall, beyond this receptor: Because the 87-base-pair reads could not distinguish some IMGT-functional V segments, including TRBV6-2 and TRBV6-3, those segments were excluded. Across donors, most TCR sequences were observed very rarely, whereas some public TCRs were present in many individuals. This cohort had only TCR beta chains sequenced, and the lack of alpha or paired-chain data limited which features could be detected. A later analysis associated around 16,000 TCR beta sequences with specific HLA alleles at a false discovery rate of 0.05. Roughly uniform sequencing depth across donors was assumed in presence/absence analyses, although this assumption may not hold. According to a later analysis, TCR association rates differed among HLA loci, with DRB1 alleles showing the most associated TCRs and HLA-C alleles showing the fewest. Linkage disequilibrium might explain the correlated functional status among segregating V segments, but an unknown experimental factor could not be ruled out. A cluster of highly shared sequence variants was judged likely to represent a technical artifact of the sequencing pipeline. Strong co-occurrence of HLA alleles, especially DR and DQ, made assigning TCR associations to individual alleles difficult. A later analysis found that HLA-associated TCR beta chains were more clonally expanded and had lower generation probabilities than equally common non-associated chains. Most CMV-associated TCR beta chains appeared to be HLA-restricted in a later analysis, and the HLA associations seemed to be driven largely by CMV exposure. HLA typing was unavailable for some donors at each locus, so association tests used only the typed subset. In a later analysis, several top co-occurrence clusters were reported to appear linked to parvovirus B19, influenza, CMV and Epstein-Barr virus. The study gave a list of 150 to 200 TCR beta chains associated with cytomegalovirus. The classifier was reported to diagnose cytomegalovirus status with high specificity and sensitivity in both the original cohort and the validation cohort. In a later genetic analysis, fewer N-insertions in productive TCRs were reported among donors in an Asian-associated ancestry cluster than the roughly 670-donor mean. V-gene and J-gene trimming of TCR beta chains was associated with a missense DCLRE1C variant in a later genetic analysis, and the association was replicated in an independent cohort. Approximately 16 rarely observed V segments, including chromosome 9 orphons, were excluded from the earlier analysis of about 500 of the donors because counts were too low. In vitro tests confirmed that three of the cytomegalovirus-associated TCR beta chains recognize cytomegalovirus antigens. A further reported finding was that TCR beta sequences accurately predicted the HLA-A and HLA-B alleles for most subjects in the first cohort. An earlier analysis of some 590 of the donors showed that most TCR beta V segments appeared in productive rearrangements either about 90% or about 30% of the time, which broadly matched IMGT annotations. For the cohort, immune exposure information was limited to CMV serostatus. It was suggested by the authors that the approach could potentially be generalized to other disease states and immunological phenotypes.

The cohort consisted of hundreds of healthy bone marrow donors. Cohort members were all nominally healthy when sampled, although unrecorded immune exposures were likely present. The donor was CMV seropositive and belonged to the group of 250 to 300 seropositive cohort members. Each donor provided a peripheral blood sample, and peripheral blood mononuclear cells were used for TCR beta sequencing. The Qiagen DNeasy Blood Extraction Kit was used to extract genomic DNA from the blood cell samples. The library was built by means of the immunoSEQ multiplex PCR assay. For the multiplex PCR, a mixture combining 60 forward primers for TCR Vbeta segments and 13 reverse primers for TCR Jbeta segments was used. A multiplex PCR assay on genomic DNA amplified the CDR3 region of rearranged TCR beta genes. On the Illumina HiSeq System, the amplified TCR beta libraries were sequenced as 87-base-pair reads. In the paper's pipeline: A later analysis tallied tens of millions of unique TCR beta chains across the 550 to 850 repertoires, and about 10 million of those chains were shared by two or more donors. Raw reads were error-corrected and collapsed into unique sequences with a nearest-neighbor algorithm that merged closely related sequences to remove PCR and sequencing errors. CDR3 sequences were aligned to IMGT reference sequences to assign V, D and J gene segments. For a sequence to be retained, at least a six-nucleotide match to both a V gene segment and a J gene segment was required. Rearrangements were classified as productive when the CDR3 lacked stop codons and remained in frame with V and J, and all other rearrangements were classified as non-productive. CDR3 was defined by IMGT convention, running from the second conserved V-encoded cysteine to the conserved J-encoded phenylalanine. Sequences without an unambiguous match to a single V gene segment were excluded from the earlier analysis of several hundred of the donors. In an earlier analysis of 587 of the donors, a V segment was called functional when productive rearrangements were above 56.7%, and segregating when the standard deviation between donors exceeded 5%. To diagnose cytomegalovirus status from the catalog of TCR beta chain sequences, a statistical classification framework was built. A later analysis assigned V and J genes by comparing TCR nucleotide sequences with IMGT/GENE-DB human TR gene sequences. In a later analysis, CDR3 sequences and most-parsimonious VDJ recombination scenarios were assigned using the TCRdist pipeline. In a later analysis, each TCR beta chain was defined by its CDR3 amino acid sequence together with its V-gene family, and reads without a unique V-gene family were excluded. As a way to deal with suspected cross-contamination and a sequencing artifact, a later analysis dropped over 550 nucleotide sequences that were highly shared and had low generation probability. In a later analysis, a clonal expansion index was calculated for each public chain from normalized within-repertoire ranks of inferred template counts. In a later analysis, generation probabilities were computed with a VDJ recombination model fitted to out-of-frame rearrangements, and the resulting probabilities were checked against IGoR. In a later analysis, hypergeometric tests were used to score TCR-TCR, TCR-HLA and TCR-CMV co-occurrence, with a repertoire-size bias correction applied to TCR pairs. A later analysis estimated false discovery rates by permuting HLA or CMV assignments 20 times. In a later analysis, co-occurring TCRs were grouped using DBSCAN, and TCRdist sequence similarity was added for clustering within HLA-allele-positive subsets. For co-occurrence clustering, repertoires with fewer than 30,000 or more than 120,000 public chains were excluded, along with a handful of repertoires with anomalous nucleotide sharing. TCRdb provides this immuneACCESS table in a form limited to in-frame rearrangements. Some clones are lacking; in checked studies, under half of them reflect an unresolved V gene, and why the rest are absent is not known. That table gives V, J and clone size, and the DNA gave D and trimming. This sample gives about 150,000 clones in total; about 80% of them show up just once. The top ten hold around 7% of the sample.

From cysteine to phenylalanine, the CDR3 is 12 amino acids long. Just the 36-base CDR3 DNA is kept, in frame starting at base 1. CDR1 and CDR2, per the germline V gene, are SQVTM and ANQGSEA. Relative to germline, V is missing 7 bases and J is missing 4 bases, with 4 bases of the junction outside any gene match. The chain was built from TRBV29-1 and TRBJ2-3, with 8 central nucleotides matching TRBD2. Sequenced sample: PBMCs. The TCR originated in a woman aged 45-59 years in good health and CMV-seropositive. The DNA sequence is as follows: TGCAGCGGGCGGACTAGCCCAGATACGCAGTATTTT. It codes for CSGRTSPDTQYF.